This T cell receptor beta chain was observed in a study of blood T cell repertoires in COVID-19. Study context: Some COVID-19 samples were acute and others convalescent; all came from the United States, Italy and Spain. PBMCs, B-cell-depleted T cells, or T cells provided the cDNA or gDNA that made up the material.

The CDR3 spans 13 residues. The germline CDR1 and CDR2 sequences are KGHDR and SFDVKD. Trimming removed 6 bases from V and 2 bases from J; junction bases left unmatched: 2. Concerning this clone: The sample contains more than one DNA sequence encoding this CDR3.

Original analysis: Reference gene primers were amplified, and this amplification served to estimate nucleated cell counts. Measured with immunoSEQ multiplex PCR; TCRdb has only the in-frame clones, and not every one. Clonal size and the V and J genes are those of that table, whereas D and trimming came from the DNA. The table lists about 260,000 clones, roughly 88% of them singletons. The age range of participants was 18 to 89 years, with residence in about two dozen US areas. The chain is built from TRBV24-1 and TRBJ1-1, with TRBD1 identical over 7 bases. Source material: PBMCs or T cells enriched from blood (not recorded which). This sequence originates from a woman between 40 and 55 years old with acute COVID-19. CDR3 loop: CATSRQGNTEAFF. The DNA of the CDR3 is TGTGCCACCAGTCGACAGGGTAACACTGAAGCTTTCTTT.